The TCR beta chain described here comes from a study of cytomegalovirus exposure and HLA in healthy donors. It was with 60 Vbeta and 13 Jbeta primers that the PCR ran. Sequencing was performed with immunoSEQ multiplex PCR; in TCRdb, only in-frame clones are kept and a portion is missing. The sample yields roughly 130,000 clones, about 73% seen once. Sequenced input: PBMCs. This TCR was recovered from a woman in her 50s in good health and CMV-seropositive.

The CDR3 nucleotides read TGTGCCAGCAGCTCCCTTCGGGGGTTCCAAGAGACCCAGTACTTC. Amino acids: CASSSLRGFQETQYF. The V call is TRBV7-2, the J call TRBJ2-5; D is perhaps TRBD2 (6 bases). The V gene lost 4 bases and the J gene lost 1 base, with 13 bases spanning the gap. This CDR3 has 15 amino acids. Germline V gives CDR1 SGHTA, CDR2 FQGNSA.